This T cell receptor (beta chain) was obtained from a study of T cells in Graves' hyperthyroidism and ophthalmopathy. Whole-study findings and limits: Ophthalmopathy was distinguished from stable hyperthyroidism by 13 V-J signatures. Most clonotypes that expanded in the thyroid above 0.001 also showed up in blood.

The germline CDR1 and CDR2 sequences are MNHEY and SVGEGT. Between the trimmed V and J ends, which lost 6 bases and 3 bases, there was a span of 9 bases. The CDR3 sequence is 13 residues long. This clonotype occurred many times. Its antigen is as yet unknown. Using RNA transcripts as the source, TCR beta CDR3 regions were amplified. Carried out on the TCR CDR3, a first-round RT-PCR used the HTBI primer set. TCRdb analysed the multiplex PCR reads with MiXCR anew, one entry per CDR3 protein. This sample has roughly 200,000 distinct CDR3 sequences, with less than 20% found just once. Clinical symptoms, serum thyroxine, TRAb, thyroid ultrasound and orbital computed tomography informed diagnoses.

The clonotype comes from a woman aged 50 to 60 with Graves' hyperthyroidism. The material sequenced was blood. This rearrangement joins TRBV6-2 or TRBV6-3 to TRBJ2-1; D perhaps matches TRBD2 (5 bases). The CDR3 nucleotides read TGTGCCAGCAGCACGGACTTCTACAATGAGCAGTTCTTC. Translation: CASSTDFYNEQFF.